These T cell receptor beta chains were read from a single sample in a study of cytomegalovirus exposure and HLA in healthy donors. The assay was immunoSEQ multiplex PCR, and TCRdb's table has in-frame clones only and misses some. The sample shows some 84,000 clones, roughly 91% of them seen only once. Source material: PBMCs. Every receptor here comes from a man under 40 in good health and CMV-seronegative. The CDR3 runs from the conserved cysteine through the conserved F or W. The D gene is left open where the match is weak. Only some rows state a clone size, as once, few, many or a class for expanded clones.

TRBJ1-5 TRBV28 - TRBD1 TGTGCCAGCACCGGCGGGACAGGAGATCAGCCCCAGCATTTT CASTGGTGDQPQHF
TRBJ1-4 TRBV6-1 - - TGTGCCAGCAGTGAAGCGGCCGGGTCTAATGAAAAACTGTTTTTT CASSEAAGSNEKLFF
TRBJ2-1 TRBV10-3 - - TGTGCCATCAGTGATTCAAGGGGAAGCTCCTACAATGAGCAGTTCTTC CAISDSRGSSYNEQFF
TRBJ1-1 TRBV27 - TRBD1 TGTGCCAGCAGTTTCCGACAGGGTAGTCCGAACACTGAAGCTTTCTTT CASSFRQGSPNTEAFF
TRBJ1-4 TRBV27 - TRBD1 TGTGCCAGCAGGTCAACAGGGGGTAATGAAAAACTGTTTTTT CASRSTGGNEKLFF
TRBJ2-7 TRBV6-6 - - TGTGCCAGCAGTAGGGTACAGGGCTACGAGCAGTACTTC CASSRVQGYEQYF
TRBJ2-1 TRBV4-2 - TRBD2 TGTGCCAGCAGCCAGAATCCCCGGGGGGCCTACAATGAGCAGTTCTTC CASSQNPRGAYNEQFF
TRBJ2-5 TRBV11-2 - - TGTGCCAGCAGCTCATTGGGCAGCTACCAAGAGACCCAGTACTTC CASSSLGSYQETQYF
TRBJ1-5 TRBV19 - TRBD1 TGTGCCAGTGGGGGACAGGGGGAGGGACAGCCCCAGCATTTT CASGGQGEGQPQHF
TRBJ2-3 TRBV7-3 - - TGTGCCAGCAGCCTTTCGAAGGGGGCAGATACGCAGTATTTT CASSLSKGADTQYF
TRBJ1-6 TRBV7-8 - - TGTGCCAGCAGCTCCTCTCCCTTTATCAGGGTCGGGGGATTGAATTCACCCCTCCACTTT CASSSSPFIRVGGLNSPLHF
TRBJ2-3 TRBV9 - TRBD2 TGTGCCAGCAGCGTCTCTAGCGGGAGTTTTGGCACAGATACGCAGTATTTT CASSVSSGSFGTDTQYF
TRBJ1-2 TRBV18 - - TGTGCCAGCTCACCACCTCTCGGACAGATGCTCTATGGCTACACCTTC CASSPPLGQMLYGYTF
TRBJ2-5 TRBV19 once TRBD1 TGTGCCAGTAGCAACAGGGACAGAGAGACCCAGTACTTC CASSNRDRETQYF
TRBJ2-7 TRBV7-3 few - TGTGCCAGCAGCTTAGGACAGAACCAGGAGCAGTACTTC CASSLGQNQEQYF
TRBJ2-7 TRBV29-1 - TRBD1 TGCAGCGTTGCCCCGACAGGGTCCTACGAGCAGTACTTC CSVAPTGSYEQYF